This TCR beta chain was documented in a study of CD8+ T cells in alopecia areata. Extracted RNA was reverse transcribed into cDNA, the sequencing template. TCRdb keeps only in-frame clones here, not all; method: immunoSEQ multiplex PCR. The sample consists of 200,000 or so clones, about 53% of them appearing once. V shed 3 bases and J 4 bases; nucleotides not matched to a gene: 1. Germline V lookup: CDR1 SGDLS, CDR2 YYNGEE. CDR3 size: 13 residues. Sorted out of PBMCs were CD4+ T cells and CD8+ T cells. This material consisted of CD4+ T cells sorted from blood, taken at week 0. This receptor was obtained from a human donor with alopecia areata. The rearrangement links TRBV9 to TRBJ1-5, with 7 positions matching TRBD1. CDR3 amino acids: CASSAQGNQPQHF. In DNA form, the CDR3 reads TGTGCCAGCAGCGCACAGGGGAATCAGCCCCAGCATTTT.